Below, 29 T cell receptor beta chains from the same sample are listed, as sequenced in a study of T cell responses to AZD1222 COVID-19 vaccine. Only in-frame clones appear in the TCRdb table, and some are missing; sequencing was by immunoSEQ multiplex PCR. Counted here are about 120,000 clones, 92% occurring once; the ten biggest clones make up 13% to 15%. The specimen was peripheral blood, collected on day 0 of AZD1222 vaccination. The receptor source for this set is an adult in good health.

The chain uses TRBV11-2 and TRBJ2-1, with 8 bases that match TRBD2. V lost 5 bases to trimming and J lost 1 base; unmatched junction nucleotides: 7. Germline CDR1 and CDR2: SGHAT and FQNNGV. This CDR3 is built from 16 residues. The CDR3 nucleotides read TGTGCCAGCAGCCTAAAGGGCGGGGGGTCCTACAATGAGCAGTTCTTC. Its translation: CASSLKGGGSYNEQFF.

The CDR3 region is CASSVNGRHNEQFF. CDR3 nucleotide sequence: TGTGCCAGCAGTGTGAACGGGAGACACAATGAGCAGTTCTTC. The chain links TRBV6-4 to TRBJ2-1, with a tentative D call TRBD2 (6 bases). The germline V gene encodes CDR1 MRHNA and CDR2 SNTAGT. Trimming cost V 4 bases and J 5 bases, with 12 bases left between them. CDR3 size: 14 residues.

The chain recombines TRBV4-1 with TRBJ1-2, with D possibly TRBD1 on 5 matching bases. Germline assignment: CDR1 MGHRA and CDR2 YSYEKL. Trimming took 0 bases from V and 4 from J, leaving 15 bases between them. This CDR3 contains 16 residues. The CDR3 reads CASSQDLGERIYGYTF. The CDR3 region has the DNA TGCGCCAGCAGCCAAGATCTGGGGGAGAGAATCTATGGCTACACCTTC.

Written as DNA, the CDR3 is TGCGCCAGCAGCCAAATATCCCTGGGATCGGGAAAACTGTTTTTT. Its protein product is CASSQISLGSGKLFF. The V gene is TRBV4-1, the J gene TRBJ1-4; D is uncertain. Trimming stripped 2 bases from V and 10 bases from J, with 17 bases between. CDR1 is MGHRA and CDR2 is YSYEKL in the germline V gene. CDR3 length: 15 residues.

The V and J genes are TRBV29-1 and TRBJ1-2; no clear D gene. Germline V lookup: CDR1 SQVTM, CDR2 ANQGSEA. CDR3 length: 12 residues. The ends were cut back, 7 bases at V and 5 bases at J, with 14 bases in the middle. CDR3 sequence (DNA): TGCAGCGCTCTCGGAGCTATTTATGGCTACACCTTC. Encoded protein: CSALGAIYGYTF.

This clone showed up many times. The gene calls are TRBV6-5 and TRBJ1-4, with TRBD1 matching over 9 bases. The J segment lost 7 bases and the V segment lost 2 bases, leaving 8 bases of the junction unmatched. The CDR3 is 16 residues long. CDR1 and CDR2 from the germline V gene are MNHEY and SVGAGI. The CDR3 is CASSYALGTGSEKLFF. The CDR3 nucleotides read TGTGCCAGCAGTTACGCGCTCGGGACAGGGAGTGAAAAACTGTTTTTT.

This chain connects TRBV7-9 to TRBJ2-5, with 7 positions matching TRBD2. The germline gives CDR1 SEHNR, CDR2 FQNEAQ (reference sequence). V trimming: 3 bases; J trimming: 1 base; junction bases outside the gene matches: 8. The CDR3 loop spans 16 amino acids. In DNA form, the CDR3 reads TGTGCCAGCAGCTTCGTCCCTAGCGGCATCCAAGAGACCCAGTACTTC. Translated: CASSFVPSGIQETQYF.

The V and J genes are TRBV11-3 and TRBJ2-5; D not certain. V was pared by 4 bases and J by 0 bases, with 9 bases between. CDR3 length: 14 residues. CDR1 is SGHNT, CDR2 YENEEA, per germline. The CDR3 sequence: CASSSRTDQETQYF. DNA of the CDR3: TGTGCCAGCAGCTCCAGGACGGACCAAGAGACCCAGTACTTC.

The chain joins TRBV13 to TRBJ2-7; 11 bases align to TRBD2. The CDR3 is 16 amino acids. In germline, CDR1 is PRHDT, CDR2 FYEKMQ (reference sequence). Trimming cost V 4 bases and J 2 bases; bases outside gene matches: 7. The CDR3 reads CASSSPVAGGAYEQYF. In nucleotides, the CDR3 is TGTGCCAGCAGCTCCCCGGTAGCGGGGGGGGCCTACGAGCAGTACTTC.

The chain recombines TRBV5-1 with TRBJ1-1; a weak D match, TRBD1 (6 bases). The CDR3 runs to 15 residues. Germline values: CDR1 SGHRS, CDR2 YFSETQ. V was pared by 1 base and J by 3 bases, with 13 bases between. CDR3 in DNA: TGCGCCAGCAGCTTGTCAATAGGGGGGGACACTGAAGCTTTCTTT. This gives the protein CASSLSIGGDTEAFF.

This chain uses TRBV15 with TRBJ1-2; D gene ambiguous. The germline gives CDR1 LNHNV, CDR2 YYDKDF (reference sequence). This CDR3 region has 15 residues. The V and J ends lost 5 bases and 5 bases respectively, with 18 bases between them. CDR3 amino acids: CATSLPSGRPYGYTF. The CDR3 DNA is TGTGCCACCAGCCTTCCATCTGGCCGTCCTTATGGCTACACCTTC.

V usage is TRBV6-2 or TRBV6-3 and J usage is TRBJ1-5, with 11 bases lining up with TRBD1. CDR3 length: 15 residues. From germline, CDR1 is MNHEY and CDR2 SVGEGT. J gave up 8 bases and V 5 bases, and 8 bases lay outside the gene matches. This CDR3 is CASSNPGQGDEPQHF. In DNA, the CDR3 is TGTGCCAGCAGTAATCCGGGACAGGGGGATGAGCCCCAGCATTTT.

The chain links TRBV9 to TRBJ1-2; the D gene is possibly TRBD1 (6 bases). V was clipped by 2 bases and J by 6 bases, with 11 bases between them. The CDR3 length is 13 residues. Germline values: CDR1 SGDLS, CDR2 YYNGEE. The CDR3 spells CASSVGGADGYTF. CDR3 sequence (DNA): TGTGCCAGCAGCGTCGGGGGGGCGGATGGCTACACCTTC.

V and J are TRBV2 and TRBJ2-3, with 15 bases lining up with TRBD2. The V gene's germline CDR1 is SNHLY and CDR2 FYNNEI. The CDR3 covers 20 residues. The V gene end was trimmed by 1 base and the J gene end by 4 bases; junction bases not matched to a gene: 12. CDR3 nucleotides: TGTGCCAGCAGTGAAGATCCGGGACTAGCGGGGGGCCAAGCTGCAGATACGCAGTATTTT. As protein: CASSEDPGLAGGQAADTQYF.

V gene TRBV4-3 combines with J gene TRBJ1-3; D not certain. V was clipped by 0 bases and J by 4 bases, with 10 bases between them. Germline loops: CDR1 LGHNA, CDR2 YSLEER. This CDR3 spans 15 amino acids. The CDR3 DNA reads TGCGCCAGCAGCCAAGATTTAAATTCCGGAAACACCATATATTTT. Its protein product is CASSQDLNSGNTIYF.

The rearrangement uses TRBV27 and TRBJ1-2; no clear D. The germline CDR1 and CDR2 sequences are MNHEY and SMNVEV (reference sequence). CDR3 size: 13 residues. V was trimmed by 6 bases and J by 2 bases, leaving 10 bases between them. The CDR3 nucleotides read TGTGCCAGCAGAATGGACTTAAACTATGGCTACACCTTC. Amino acids: CASRMDLNYGYTF.

The chain couples TRBV18 to TRBJ1-5, with D maybe TRBD1 (5 bases). Germline V gene lookup returns CDR1 KGHSH and CDR2 LQKENI. Trimming shortened V by 0 bases and J by 0 bases, and 18 bases separated the two germline ends. This CDR3 is 19 amino acids long. The CDR3 coding sequence is TGTGCCAGCTCACCACCGGGGACCGTAGTACCCTATAGCAATCAGCCCCAGCATTTT. Translating gives CASSPPGTVVPYSNQPQHF.

The chain recombines TRBV7-8 with TRBJ1-1; D is unresolved. The CDR3 sequence is 14 residues long. Deletions cut 3 bases from V and 3 bases from J, with 11 bases between. Per germline, CDR1 SGHVS and CDR2 FQNEAQ. This chain's CDR3 is CASSFPAQDTEAFF. CDR3 nucleotides: TGTGCCAGCAGCTTTCCAGCCCAGGACACTGAAGCTTTCTTT.

The chain joins TRBV18 to TRBJ2-2; D remains ambiguous. The CDR3 has 16 amino acids. Germline V gene lookup returns CDR1 KGHSH and CDR2 LQKENI. The germline V and J ends were trimmed by 4 bases and 1 base, with 13 bases remaining between them. CDR3 sequence (DNA): TGTGCCAGCTCACTTGGCTTCACCGAGAACACCGGGGAGCTGTTTTTT. It encodes CASSLGFTENTGELFF.

The V gene is TRBV19, the J gene TRBJ2-7; TRBD1 might be the D (6 bases). This CDR3 region has 16 residues. Trimming shortened V by 3 bases and J by 2 bases, and 17 bases separated the two germline ends. Germline CDR1 and CDR2: LNHDA and SQIVND (reference sequence). Here the CDR3 reads CASSIDQTGFPYEQYF. CDR3 DNA: TGTGCCAGTAGTATCGACCAGACAGGATTTCCCTACGAGCAGTACTTC.

This sequence joins TRBV7-2 and TRBJ2-2; 8 bases line up with TRBD2. V lost 8 bases, J lost 2 bases, and 1 base stayed unmatched. Germline V gene lookup returns CDR1 SGHTA and CDR2 FQGNSA. The CDR3 consists of 13 residues. The CDR3 is CASLAGNTGELFF. The CDR3 coding sequence is TGTGCCAGCTTAGCGGGAAACACCGGGGAGCTGTTTTTT. The entire variable domain, with the rest obtained from reference TRBV7-2 and TRBJ2-2, is as follows: GAGVSQSPSNKVTEKGKDVELRCDPISGHTALYWYRQSLGQGLEFLIYFQGNSAPDKSGLPSDRFSAERTGGSVSTLTIQRTQQEDSAVYLCASLAGNTGELFFGEGSRLTVL.

The chain uses TRBV25-1 and TRBJ1-2, with D maybe TRBD1 (6 bases). Germline V lookup: CDR1 MGHDK, CDR2 SYGVNS. Trimming took off 6 bases at V and 4 bases at J, with 15 bases between the two ends. The CDR3 extends over 14 amino acids. Written as DNA, the CDR3 is TGTGCCAGCAGGGAGGAGGGGGTCGGCTATGGCTACACCTTC. Translation gives CASREEGVGYGYTF.

The genes are TRBV11-2 and TRBJ1-1; D is possibly TRBD1 (6 bases). This CDR3 is built from 16 residues. With 3 bases removed from V and 5 bases from J, the gap between germline ends came to 19 bases. The germline gives CDR1 SGHAT, CDR2 FQNNGV. CDR3 residues: CASSLDPATGKTEAFF. The DNA of the CDR3 is TGTGCCAGCAGCTTGGACCCAGCTACAGGGAAAACTGAAGCTTTCTTT.

This clone has just one count. This chain uses TRBV9 with TRBJ2-7; a weak D match, TRBD1 (6 bases). Germline CDR1 SGDLS, CDR2 YYNGEE. Trimming left V 4 bases short and J 5 bases short, with 10 bases between. This CDR3 is 12 amino acids long. CDR3 amino acids: CASSNTGNEQYF. The CDR3 nucleotides read TGTGCCAGCAGCAACACAGGGAACGAGCAGTACTTC. Together with reference TRBV9 and TRBJ2-7, the CDR3 gives the full variable domain: DSGVTQTPKHLITATGQRVTLRCSPRSGDLSVYWYQQSLDQGLQFLIQYYNGEERAKGNILERFSAQQFPDLHSELNLSSLELGDSALYFCASSNTGNEQYFGPGTRLTVT.

In this sample, this clone turned up a few times. The V gene is TRBV5-4, the J gene TRBJ2-6; 7 bases line up with TRBD1. This CDR3 comprises 17 residues. From germline, CDR1 is SGHNT and CDR2 YYREEE (reference sequence). The trim removed 1 base at V and 2 bases at J, leaving 6 bases unmatched. The CDR3 loop reads CASSLKGQDAGANVLTF. The CDR3 nucleotides are TGTGCCAGCAGCTTGAAAGGACAGGACGCTGGGGCCAACGTCCTGACTTTC.

The chain employs TRBV9 and TRBJ2-1; the match to TRBD1 covers 7 bases. V lost 3 bases and J lost 5; bases outside the gene matches: 5. This CDR3 contains 14 residues. Germline V gives CDR1 SGDLS, CDR2 YYNGEE. CDR3 amino acids: CASSEDRIDNEQFF. For the CDR3, the DNA is TGTGCCAGCAGCGAGGACAGGATCGACAATGAGCAGTTCTTC.

The chain links TRBV4-3 to TRBJ1-1, with TRBD1 matching 8 bases. The CDR3 is made up of 15 amino acids. V was pared by 3 bases and J by 2 bases, with 5 bases of the junction left unmatched. Germline-derived CDR1 and CDR2 are LGHNA and YSLEER. For the CDR3, the DNA is TGCGCCAGCAGCCACCGACAGGGGATCAACACTGAAGCTTTCTTT. Its protein is CASSHRQGINTEAFF.

V and J are TRBV19 and TRBJ2-1; D perhaps matches TRBD1 (6 bases). V dropped 7 bases and J dropped 6 bases, with 19 bases sitting between them. The CDR3 loop spans 15 amino acids. Looked up from germline, CDR1 is LNHDA and CDR2 is SQIVND (reference sequence). The CDR3, as DNA: TGTGCCAGTACCCCAGTAGGGACACAGACCAATGAGCAGTTCTTC. Translating it yields CASTPVGTQTNEQFF.

The sample holds one count of this clone. This CDR3 is CASSQSDRSNFGEKLFF. In nucleotides, the CDR3 is TGTGCCAGCAGTCAATCTGACAGGAGCAACTTTGGAGAAAAACTGTTTTTT. The V call is TRBV6-2 or TRBV6-3, the J call TRBJ1-4; maybe TRBD1 (6 bases). CDR3 size: 17 residues. Germline V gene data show CDR1 as MNHEY and CDR2 as SVGEGT. V was clipped by 5 bases and J by 8 bases, with 24 bases between them.